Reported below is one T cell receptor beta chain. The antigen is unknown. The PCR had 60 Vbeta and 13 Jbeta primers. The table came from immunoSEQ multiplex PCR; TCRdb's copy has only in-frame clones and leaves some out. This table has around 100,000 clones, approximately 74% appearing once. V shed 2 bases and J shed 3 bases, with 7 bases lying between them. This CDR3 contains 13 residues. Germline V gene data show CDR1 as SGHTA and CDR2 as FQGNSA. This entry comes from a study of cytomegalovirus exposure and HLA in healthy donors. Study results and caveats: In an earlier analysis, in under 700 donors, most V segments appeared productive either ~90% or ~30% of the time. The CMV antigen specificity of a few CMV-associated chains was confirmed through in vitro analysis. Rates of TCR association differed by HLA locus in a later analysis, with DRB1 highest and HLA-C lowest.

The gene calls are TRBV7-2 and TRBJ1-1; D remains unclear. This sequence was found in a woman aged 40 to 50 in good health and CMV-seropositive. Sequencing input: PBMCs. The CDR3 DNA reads TGTGCCAGCAGCTTATCCTCCTACACTGAAGCTTTCTTT. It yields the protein CASSLSSYTEAFF. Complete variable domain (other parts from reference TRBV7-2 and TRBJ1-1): GAGVSQSPSNKVTEKGKDVELRCDPISGHTALYWYRQSLGQGLEFLIYFQGNSAPDKSGLPSDRFSAERTGGSVSTLTIQRTQQEDSAVYLCASSLSSYTEAFFGQGTRLTVV.